The sequence of this T cell receptor beta chain was determined in a study of radiation and T cells in renal cell carcinoma (dated by TCRdb to 2018 to 2021). Turning to the overall study: Samples were obtained from a clinical trial, in which 15 Gy stereotactic body radiation therapy was delivered to primary renal cell carcinomas and nephrectomy was performed 4 weeks later. In total, approximately 51 samples, comprising some 25 tumors and some 27 peripheral blood samples, were subjected to TCR beta sequencing. In the 53 samples combined, about 4 million unique CDR3 nucleotide sequences were found, encoding 2.5 million to 3 million unique CDR3 amino acid sequences.

The germline V gene (reference sequence) supplies CDR1 GTSNPN and CDR2 SVGIG. Deletion took 8 bases off V and 6 bases off J, with a span of 10 bases between the germline ends. Inclusive of the bounding cysteine and phenylalanine, the CDR3 is 10 residues long. Only CDR3 DNA remains: 30 bases, in frame from the first base. Following the manufacturer's recommendations, the immunoSEQ kit was used to generate TCR beta libraries from genomic DNA. To prepare libraries, a first multiplex PCR with proprietary primers was run, followed by a second PCR that added unique barcodes, and a bead cleanup was done after each round. A kit-provided positive control reaction and a negative control reaction were included in every sample batch. The final libraries were assessed on an Agilent 4200 TapeStation D1000 ScreenTape, pooled by volume, and quantified by qPCR. An Illumina NextSeq500 fitted with a MidOutput 150-cycle cartridge performed the sequencing, running 156 Read1 cycles and 15 Index1 cycles with the kit's custom primers. The pooled library was loaded at 0.75 to 1 pM, and 20% PhiX control was spiked in. In the paper's pipeline: Vendor-processed data were analyzed in R, with a clonotype defined as all T cells sharing the same CDR3 nucleotide sequence. For clone abundance analyses, frequencies were normalized to the 10,000 most abundant clones per sample. Before analysis, public T cell clones were removed, and these numbered fewer than six per sample on average. A difference in abundance of at least 32-fold between compartments was used to define tumor-enriched and baseline blood-enriched clonotypes. A beta-binomial differential abundance model was used to identify clonotypes that were expanded or contracted between blood time points. Tumor-blood repertoire similarity was measured with the Baroni-Urbani and Buser coefficient, and groups were compared using two-tailed Wilcoxon tests in R. TCRdb stores this immuneACCESS table with in-frame sequences only. Part of the clones is absent; in the studies checked, under half of the shortfall reflects unresolved V genes, and no reason is known for the rest. Clonal size and the V and J genes are those of that table, whereas D and trimming came from the DNA. The sample table shows about 120,000 clones, and approximately 85% are seen once. In total, the top ten clones hold roughly 5.9% of the sample.

The full study reports these points: In blood, the top tumor clonotypes increased between baseline and 2 weeks post-radiation and then shrank by 4 weeks, which suggests that tumor-resident clones expanded only transiently. The single-armed trial design could not address effects of radiation dose or scheduling on the TCR repertoire. Blood repertoire dynamics were not followed beyond 4 weeks after treatment. Because no pretreatment tumor biopsies were available, whether clonotypes were present in the tumor at baseline could not be determined.

This sample's time point label indicates: blood 2 weeks post-SBRT. According to the study, the label for this sample's treatment or condition signals: 15 Gy SBRT to primary tumor, nephrectomy 4 weeks later. To track tumor-enriched clonotypes, serial peripheral blood was sampled from radiation-treated patients at baseline and at 2 weeks and 4 weeks after SBRT. Every patient's renal cell carcinoma showed clear cell pathology. The QIAamp DNA Blood Mini Kit (Qiagen) was used to prepare genomic DNA for TCR sequencing. The analyses included just those samples that passed every quality control check. This clone showed up just a few times. No cognate antigen has been identified for it. No base quality information exists; no much larger clone differs at one position.

The receptor's source is a man aged 50-59 years with renal cell carcinoma. The V and J segments used are TRBV30 and TRBJ1-2, with the D segment identity uncertain. The specimen comprised blood, sampled from a patient whose treatment included radiotherapy and nephrectomy. The nucleotide sequence reads TGTGCCCAAAGAATCGATGGCTACACCTTC. Translated, this is CAQRIDGYTF. The full variable domain, with segments outside the CDR3 supplied by the reference TRBV30 and TRBJ1-2 proteins, appears as SQTIHQWPATLVQPVGSPLSLECTVEGTSNPNLYWYRQAAGRGLQLLFYSVGIGQISSEVPQNLSASRPQDRQFILSSKKLLLSDSGFYLCAQRIDGYTFGSGTRLTVV.